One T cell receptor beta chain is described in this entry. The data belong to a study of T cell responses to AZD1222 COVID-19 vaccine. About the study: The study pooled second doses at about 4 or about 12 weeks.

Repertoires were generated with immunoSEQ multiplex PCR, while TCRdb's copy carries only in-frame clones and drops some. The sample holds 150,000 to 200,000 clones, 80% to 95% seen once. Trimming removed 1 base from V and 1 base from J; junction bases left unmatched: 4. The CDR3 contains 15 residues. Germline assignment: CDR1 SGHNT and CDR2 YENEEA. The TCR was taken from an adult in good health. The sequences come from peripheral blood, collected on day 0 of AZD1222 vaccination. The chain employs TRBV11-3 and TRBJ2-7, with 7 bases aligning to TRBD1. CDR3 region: CASSLGAGGSYEQYF. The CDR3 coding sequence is TGTGCCAGCAGCTTAGGGGCAGGGGGATCCTACGAGCAGTACTTC. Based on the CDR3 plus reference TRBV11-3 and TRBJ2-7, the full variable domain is EAGVVQSPRYKIIEKKQPVAFWCNPISGHNTLYWYLQNLGQGPELLIRYENEEAVDDSQLPKDRFSAERLKGVDSTLKIQPAELGDSAVYLCASSLGAGGSYEQYFGPGTRLTVT.